Below, 10 T cell receptor beta chains from the same sample are listed, as sequenced in a study of read filtering for tumor transcriptome and immune sequencing. Molecular barcoded adaptors covering alpha/delta and beta/gamma chains were used on around 400 ng RNA. TCRdb re-analysed the reads in MiXCR, keeping a single row per CDR3 protein. The repertoire includes about 86,000 distinct CDR3 sequences, around 12% of them detected once, and more than 12% sits in the top ten. Source material: a population of CD138-negative cells sorted from bone marrow. The receptor set was obtained from a donor at least 40 years old with multiple myeloma.

On this clonotype: A read error is possible here, since a much larger clone lies one base away. The chain couples TRBV5-5 to TRBJ1-4; 7 nucleotides line up with TRBD2. The DNA end favors TRBJ2-3, so the J call may be wrong. The germline gives CDR1 SGHKS, CDR2 YYEKEE (reference sequence). The CDR3 sequence is 13 residues long. CDR3 sequence reads: CASSFRGEDSQYF. CDR3 sequence (DNA): TGTGCCAGCAGCTTCCGGGGGGAAGATTCGCAGTATTTT.

This clonotype came up a few times. This may come from a read error, since a much larger clone is one base off. The V call is TRBV5-1, the J call TRBJ2-5; weak D call: TRBD2 (6 bases). CDR3 length equals 15 residues. Germline values: CDR1 SGHRS, CDR2 YFSETQ. The CDR3, as DNA: TGCGCCAGCAGCAGATCCGGGACTGGAGAAGAGACCCAGTGCTTC. Protein sequence: CASSRSGTGEETQCF.

In its sample, this clonotype was seen many times. The CDR3 is CSASGREGHGYKQYF. CDR3 bases: TGCAGTGCTAGTGGGCGGGAGGGCCACGGGTACAAGCAGTACTTC. The chain couples TRBV20-1 to TRBJ2-7; 9 bases are shared with TRBD2. Germline V gives CDR1 DFQATT, CDR2 SNEGSKA (reference sequence). The CDR3 totals 15 residues. The V and J ends lost 3 bases and 8 bases, in that order; junction bases with no gene match: 14.

This clonotype has ten or more counts. The chain combines TRBV7-6 with TRBJ2-2; D is possibly TRBD2 (6 bases). Germline CDR1 SGHVS, CDR2 FNYEAQ. CDR3 length: 14 amino acids. V was pared by 5 bases and J by 3 bases, with 10 bases between. The CDR3 loop reads CASSPTSYTGELFF. The CDR3 DNA is TGTGCCAGCAGCCCAACTAGCTACACCGGGGAGCTGTTTTTT.

This chain connects TRBV28 to TRBJ1-5; D ambiguous. V lost 4 bases to trimming and J lost 5 bases, with 3 bases between them. CDR3 length equals 11 residues. Per germline, CDR1 MDHEN and CDR2 SYDVKM. CDR3 nucleotide sequence: TGTGCCAGCAGTTACCATCAGCCCCAGCATTTT. Its translation: CASSYHQPQHF.

In its sample, this clonotype was seen many times. This rearrangement joins TRBV11-2 to TRBJ2-7; tentatively, D is TRBD1 (6 bases). CDR1 SGHAT and CDR2 FQNNGV come from the germline V gene. The V and J ends lost 6 bases and 0 bases respectively, with 12 bases between them. This CDR3 region has 14 residues. Written as DNA, the CDR3 is TGTGCCAGCAGAAAGGACAGAGACTCCTACGAGCAGTACTTC. This codes for CASRKDRDSYEQYF.

The V and J genes are TRBV20-1 and TRBJ2-2; D ambiguous. V was cut by 4 bases and J by 7 bases, with 13 bases left in between. The CDR3 consists of 13 residues. CDR1 DFQATT and CDR2 SNEGSKA come from the germline V gene (reference sequence). In nucleotides, the CDR3 is TGCAGTGCTAACTCCCTAGTTAGCGGGGAGCTGTTTTTT. It encodes CSANSLVSGELFF.

This clonotype was found many times. This sequence joins TRBV20-1 and TRBJ1-5; D gene uncertain. This CDR3 is 15 amino acids long. V gave up 3 bases and J gave up 8 bases, with 20 bases separating them. Germline CDR1 and CDR2: DFQATT and SNEGSKA (reference sequence). The CDR3 sequence: CSASKPGLQLKPQHF. DNA for the CDR3: TGCAGTGCTAGTAAGCCAGGACTACAATTGAAGCCCCAGCATTTT.

This clonotype was detected only a few times. This could be a read error, since a much larger clone is one nucleotide away. V usage is TRBV7-9 and J usage is TRBJ1-1, with D unclear. In germline, CDR1 is SEHNR, CDR2 FQNEAQ (reference sequence). The CDR3 extends over 14 amino acids. In DNA form, the CDR3 reads TGTGCCGGCAGCTTAGCGGGTCTGAACACTGAAGCTTTCTTT. This encodes CAGSLAGLNTEAFF.

This clonotype has a count of ten or more. This chain joins TRBV27 and TRBJ1-6; D is unclear. The CDR3 has 13 residues. Germline V lookup: CDR1 MNHEY, CDR2 SMNVEV (reference sequence). V was shortened by 3 bases and J by 10 bases, with 10 bases between the two germline ends. The DNA for the CDR3 is TGTGCCAGCAGTTTTTTGGTTGCCTCACCCCTCCACTTT. Residues: CASSFLVASPLHF.